The text below deals with one T cell receptor beta chain. The CDR3 totals 16 residues. Trimming took 2 bases from V and 7 from J; bases not matched to a gene: 4. CDR1 is SGDLS, CDR2 YYNGEE, per germline. This sample stems from a study of blood T cell repertoires in COVID-19. The overall study: COVID-19 samples from acute and convalescent phases originated in the United States, Italy and Spain. In each case, the material was cDNA or gDNA derived from T cells, B-cell-depleted T cells, or PBMCs.

The authors' processing: Estimation of nucleated cell counts was performed using reference gene primer amplification. Repertoires were generated with immunoSEQ multiplex PCR, while TCRdb's copy carries only in-frame clones and drops some. For V, J and clone size, that table is used; D and trimming come from the DNA. The data hold around 280,000 clones, with about 88% observed a single time. The receptor was isolated from a man between 65 and 85 years old with acute or convalescent COVID-19. Sequencing was carried out using peripheral blood. The rearrangement joins TRBV9 to TRBJ1-6, with TRBD1 matching 12 bases. The CDR3 loop is CASSVGQGAENSPLHF. The CDR3 nucleotides are TGTGCCAGCAGCGTGGGACAGGGGGCCGAGAATTCACCCCTCCACTTT.